What follows are 21 T cell receptor beta chains derived from one specimen sequenced in a study of cytomegalovirus exposure and HLA in healthy donors. The table came from immunoSEQ multiplex PCR; TCRdb's copy has only in-frame clones and leaves some out. The sample has 150,000 to 200,000 clones, 75% to 95% seen once. Sequenced: PBMCs. The origin of the receptors is a woman aged 18-29 years in good health and CMV-seropositive.

The V call is TRBV7-9, the J call TRBJ2-1; 10 bases line up with TRBD2. CDR1 SEHNR and CDR2 FQNEAQ come from the germline V gene (reference sequence). V lost 2 bases and J lost 3; bases outside the gene matches: 1. The CDR3 is 15 residues long. The CDR3 reads CASSLLAGDYNEQFF. CDR3 DNA: TGTGCCAGCAGCTTACTAGCGGGAGACTACAATGAGCAGTTCTTC.

Note on this clone: In the same sample, other DNA sequences code for this CDR3. The chain is built from TRBV4-2 and TRBJ2-5; D ambiguous. Trimming removed 0 bases from V and 5 bases from J, with 13 bases in between. Germline-derived CDR1 and CDR2 are LGHNA and YNFKEQ. The CDR3 is 15 amino acids. This CDR3 is CASSQDTGIQETQYF. The CDR3 DNA reads as TGTGCCAGCAGCCAAGATACGGGTATTCAGGAGACCCAGTACTTC.

This chain links TRBV7-2 with TRBJ2-4, with D possibly TRBD2 on 6 matching bases. CDR3 length: 14 residues. Germline CDR1 SGHTA, CDR2 FQGNSA. V lost 3 bases to trimming and J lost 4 bases, with 10 bases between them. In DNA form, the CDR3 reads TGTGCCAGCAGCTTGGGGCGGGAAAAAAACATTCAGTACTTC. Protein product: CASSLGREKNIQYF.

The CDR3: CASSVADNYEQYF. CDR3 sequence (DNA): TGTGCCAGCAGCGTAGCCGACAACTACGAGCAGTACTTC. The rearrangement joins TRBV9 to TRBJ2-7; D not resolved. Trimming cost V 0 bases and J 3 bases, with 7 bases left between them. The CDR3 loop spans 13 amino acids. Germline loops: CDR1 SGDLS, CDR2 YYNGEE.

CDR3 DNA sequence: TGTGCCAGCAGCCGACGAGGGCCCCAAGAGACCCAGTACTTC. Its protein is CASSRRGPQETQYF. The chain combines TRBV7-2 with TRBJ2-5; TRBD2 is a possible D gene (5 bases). Germline V gene lookup returns CDR1 SGHTA and CDR2 FQGNSA. The CDR3 extends over 14 amino acids. V dropped 5 bases and J dropped 1 base, with 11 bases sitting between them.

CDR3: CASSFEGVGGHF. The CDR3 DNA sequence: TGTGCCAGCAGCTTTGAAGGGGTCGGGGGACATTTT. The V call is TRBV7-9, the J call TRBJ1-5; perhaps TRBD1 as D (5 bases). Germline lookup yields CDR1 SEHNR and CDR2 FQNEAQ (reference sequence). There are 12 residues in the CDR3. Trimming pared 3 bases from V and 16 bases from J, leaving 16 bases between.

The genes are TRBV27 and TRBJ1-1; no clear D gene. V was trimmed by 0 bases and J by 2 bases, leaving 4 bases between them. The CDR3 contains 13 residues. Germline V gene sequence: CDR1 MNHEY, CDR2 SMNVEV (reference sequence). The CDR3 loop is CASSLSTNTEAFF. CDR3 nucleotides: TGTGCCAGCAGTTTATCAACTAACACTGAAGCTTTCTTT.

V is TRBV7-9 and J is TRBJ2-7; 9 bases agree with TRBD2. Germline V lookup: CDR1 SEHNR, CDR2 FQNEAQ (reference sequence). The junction had 7 bases not matched to a gene; V was cut back by 5 bases and J by 2 bases. The CDR3 has 15 amino acids. CDR3: CASSVAASGTYEQYF. CDR3 DNA: TGTGCCAGCAGCGTTGCGGCTAGCGGGACCTACGAGCAGTACTTC. The variable domain in full, completed from reference TRBV7-9 and TRBJ2-7, reads DTGVSQNPRHKITKRGQNVTFRCDPISEHNRLYWYRQTLGQGPEFLTYFQNEAQLEKSRLLSDRFSAERPKGSFSTLEIQRTEQGDSAMYLCASSVAASGTYEQYFGPGTRLTVT.

The chain links TRBV2 to TRBJ1-2; 8 nucleotides align to TRBD1. Germline assignment: CDR1 SNHLY and CDR2 FYNNEI. There are 12 residues in the CDR3. After removal of 8 bases from V and 8 bases from J, the junction contained 7 bases not matched to a gene. The CDR3 spells CASVETGVGYTF. CDR3 bases: TGTGCCAGCGTCGAGACAGGGGTCGGCTACACCTTC.

In DNA, the CDR3 is TGTGCCAGCAGGGGGGGGCTAGCCCACTCTGGGGCCAACGTCCTGACTTTC. Amino acids: CASRGGLAHSGANVLTF. This chain joins TRBV9 and TRBJ2-6; D possibly corresponds to TRBD2 (7 bases). The V end lost 5 bases, the J end lost 0 bases, and 15 bases lay between the germline ends. The CDR3 contains 17 residues. The germline V gene has CDR1 SGDLS and CDR2 YYNGEE. Full variable domain (rest looked up from reference TRBV9 and TRBJ2-6): DSGVTQTPKHLITATGQRVTLRCSPRSGDLSVYWYQQSLDQGLQFLIQYYNGEERAKGNILERFSAQQFPDLHSELNLSSLELGDSALYFCASRGGLAHSGANVLTFGAGSRLTVL.

V gene TRBV5-6 combines with J gene TRBJ2-1; 10 bases line up with TRBD2. Unmatched junction bases numbered 7, after V lost 4 bases and J lost 3 bases. CDR1 and CDR2 (germline): SGHDT, YYEEEE. This CDR3 comprises 16 residues. The CDR3 sequence: CASSHSGRAVYNEQFF. CDR3 coding DNA: TGTGCCAGCAGCCACAGCGGGAGGGCGGTCTACAATGAGCAGTTCTTC.

The V and J genes are TRBV29-1 and TRBJ2-2; 8 positions agree with TRBD2. The germline CDR1 and CDR2 sequences are SQVTM and ANQGSEA. The V and J ends lost 3 bases and 5 bases, in that order; junction bases with no gene match: 14. The CDR3 extends over 17 amino acids. The CDR3: CSVELPWVAGLTGELFF. The CDR3 DNA is TGCAGCGTTGAGCTGCCCTGGGTAGCGGGACTTACCGGGGAGCTGTTTTTT.

The V and J genes are TRBV6-5 and TRBJ2-3, with TRBD2 matching over 8 bases. The CDR3 length is 16 residues. Germline CDR1 is MNHEY and CDR2 is SVGAGI. V trimming: 0 bases; J trimming: 6 bases; junction bases outside the gene matches: 8. CDR3 sequence reads: CASSYSGTRSADTQYF. The CDR3 DNA reads as TGTGCCAGCAGTTACTCTGGGACTAGATCGGCGGATACGCAGTATTTT.

This clone occurred once. The chain recombines TRBV10-3 with TRBJ2-3, with TRBD1 matching over 8 bases. CDR3 size: 13 residues. Germline CDR1 ENHRY, CDR2 SYGVKD. V lost 4 bases, J lost 6 bases, and 3 bases stayed unmatched. DNA of the CDR3: TGTGCCATCAGTGGCACAGGGGGGGATACGCAGTATTTT. It specifies CAISGTGGDTQYF.

J is TRBJ1-1 and V is TRBV11-2; possibly TRBD1 for D (6 bases). Trimming shortened V by 2 bases and J by 1 base, and 14 bases separated the two germline ends. The CDR3 length is 16 residues. Germline V gene sequence: CDR1 SGHAT, CDR2 FQNNGV. Here the CDR3 reads CASSLFGGGPNTEAFF. In DNA form, the CDR3 reads TGTGCCAGCAGCTTATTCGGCGGGGGGCCGAACACTGAAGCTTTCTTT.

On this clone: Other nucleotide sequences from this sample produce the same CDR3. V usage is TRBV27 and J usage is TRBJ2-1, with D unresolved. Trimming shortened V by 3 bases and J by 0 bases, and 9 bases separated the two germline ends. The CDR3 extends over 15 amino acids. Germline values: CDR1 MNHEY, CDR2 SMNVEV (reference sequence). CDR3 bases: TGTGCCAGCAGTTTTGGCAGAAGCTCCTACAATGAGCAGTTCTTC. Protein: CASSFGRSSYNEQFF.

This clone was picked up one time. V usage is TRBV15 and J usage is TRBJ2-2; 9 nucleotides agree with TRBD1. The CDR3 length is 16 residues. V was pared by 1 base and J by 5 bases, with 5 bases of the junction left unmatched. CDR1 is LNHNV, CDR2 YYDKDF, per germline (reference sequence). The CDR3 sequence is CATSRARTGVTGELFF. The CDR3 DNA reads as TGTGCCACCAGCAGAGCCAGGACAGGGGTTACCGGGGAGCTGTTTTTT.

For the CDR3, the DNA is TGTGCCAGCAGCTTCGGGGGGCTCCCGGTCGCCGAGCAGTACTTC. It codes for CASSFGGLPVAEQYF. The J gene is TRBJ2-7, the V gene TRBV7-9; maybe TRBD2 (7 bases). Germline CDR1 is SEHNR and CDR2 is FQNEAQ (reference sequence). Trimming took off 3 bases at V and 6 bases at J, with 18 bases between the two ends. The CDR3 has 15 amino acids.

This clone has a handful of counts. This chain links TRBV7-9 with TRBJ2-3; D remains unclear. There are 15 residues in the CDR3. V was trimmed by 4 bases and J by 1 base, leaving 12 bases between them. Germline V gene data show CDR1 as SEHNR and CDR2 as FQNEAQ (reference sequence). The CDR3 reads CASSSPNRGTDTQYF. The CDR3 region has the DNA TGTGCCAGCAGCTCCCCTAATCGTGGCACAGATACGCAGTATTTT.

This chain links TRBV5-1 with TRBJ2-2, with TRBD1 matching over 9 bases. The junction had 4 bases not matched to a gene; V was cut back by 0 bases and J by 4 bases. The CDR3 is 16 residues long. Germline loops: CDR1 SGHRS, CDR2 YFSETQ. The CDR3 region has the DNA TGCGCCAGCAGCTTGGCCTGGGACAGGGTCACCGGGGAGCTGTTTTTT. This translates into CASSLAWDRVTGELFF.

The CDR3 is CASSITGALTEAFF. The CDR3 DNA is TGTGCCAGCAGCATAACAGGGGCGCTCACTGAAGCTTTCTTT. The chain couples TRBV9 to TRBJ1-1, with TRBD1 identical over 7 bases. The CDR3 spans 14 residues. The V gene end was trimmed by 4 bases and the J gene end by 4 bases; junction bases not matched to a gene: 7. In germline, CDR1 is SGDLS, CDR2 YYNGEE.